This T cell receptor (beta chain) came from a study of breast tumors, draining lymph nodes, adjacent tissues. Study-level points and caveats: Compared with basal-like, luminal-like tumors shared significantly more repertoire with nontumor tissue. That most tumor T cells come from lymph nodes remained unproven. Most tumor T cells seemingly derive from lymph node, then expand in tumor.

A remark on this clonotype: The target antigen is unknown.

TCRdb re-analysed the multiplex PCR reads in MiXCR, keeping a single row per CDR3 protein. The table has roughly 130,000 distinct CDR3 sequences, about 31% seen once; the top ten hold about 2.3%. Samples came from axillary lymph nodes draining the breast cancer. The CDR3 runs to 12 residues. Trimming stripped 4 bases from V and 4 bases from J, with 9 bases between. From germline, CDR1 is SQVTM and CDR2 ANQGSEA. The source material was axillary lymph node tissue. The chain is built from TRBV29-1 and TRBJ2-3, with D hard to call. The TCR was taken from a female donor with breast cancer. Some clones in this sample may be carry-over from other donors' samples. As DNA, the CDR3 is TGCAGCGTTGTGTGGGGTGCAGATACGCAGTATTTT. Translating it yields CSVVWGADTQYF.